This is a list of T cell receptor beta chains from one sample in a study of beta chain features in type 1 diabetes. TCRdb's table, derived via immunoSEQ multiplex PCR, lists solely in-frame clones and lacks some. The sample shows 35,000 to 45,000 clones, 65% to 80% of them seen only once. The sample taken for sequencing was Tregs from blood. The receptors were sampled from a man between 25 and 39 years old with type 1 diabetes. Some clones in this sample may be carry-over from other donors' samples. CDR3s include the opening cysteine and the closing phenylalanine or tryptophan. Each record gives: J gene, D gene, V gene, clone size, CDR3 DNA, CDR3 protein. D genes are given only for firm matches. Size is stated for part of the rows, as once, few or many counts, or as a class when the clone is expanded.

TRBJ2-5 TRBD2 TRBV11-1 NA TGTGCCAGCAGCTTGGGACTAGCGTACGGGGAGCAAGAGACCCAGTACTTC CASSLGLAYGEQETQYF
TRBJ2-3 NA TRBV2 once TGTGCCAGCAAGGGGCCGGAAAGCACAGATACGCAGTATTTT CASKGPESTDTQYF
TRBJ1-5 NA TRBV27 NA TGTGCCAGCAGTTTATGGCAGGGCAATCAGCCCCAGCATTTT CASSLWQGNQPQHF
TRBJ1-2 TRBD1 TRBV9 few TGTGCCAGCAGCGTAGGAGCAGGGGGAGACACTAACTATGGCTACACCTTC CASSVGAGGDTNYGYTF
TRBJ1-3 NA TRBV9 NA TGTGCCAGCAGCGTAGGCGGGGACTCTGGAAACACCATATATTTT CASSVGGDSGNTIYF
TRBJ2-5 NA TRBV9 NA TGTGCCAGCAGCGTAGACAGCCAAGAGACCCAGTACTTC CASSVDSQETQYF
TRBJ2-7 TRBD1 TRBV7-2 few TGTGCCAGCAGCTTAACCGGGACAGGTAGTTACGAGCAGTACTTC CASSLTGTGSYEQYF
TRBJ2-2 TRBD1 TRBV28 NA TGTGCCAGCAGGGGACACCTTGGGACAGGGTCCGGGGAGCTGTTTTTT CASRGHLGTGSGELFF
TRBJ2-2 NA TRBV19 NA TGTGCCAGTAGTGTACAGGCGAACACCGGGGAGCTGTTTTTT CASSVQANTGELFF
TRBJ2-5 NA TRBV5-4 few TGTGCCAGCAGCTTGCAAGGAGGAGAGACCCAGTACTTC CASSLQGGETQYF
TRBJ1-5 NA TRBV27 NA TGTGCCAGCAGTTATAAGGGCGGAACTGCGGGGAATCAGCCCCAGCATTTT CASSYKGGTAGNQPQHF
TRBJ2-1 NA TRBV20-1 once TGCAGTGCCGGACTCGCCAATGAGCAGTTCTTC CSAGLANEQFF
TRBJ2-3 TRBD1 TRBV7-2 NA TGTGCCAGCAGCTTAAGGCCGGGACAGGTTACAGATACGCAGTATTTT CASSLRPGQVTDTQYF
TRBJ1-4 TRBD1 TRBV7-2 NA TGTGCCAGCAGCCCAAATGGACAGGGGAGTGAAAAACTGTTTTTT CASSPNGQGSEKLFF
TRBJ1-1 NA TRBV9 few TGTGCCAGCAGCAAACAGGGGAACACTGAAGCTTTCTTT CASSKQGNTEAFF
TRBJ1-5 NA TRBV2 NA TGTGCCAGCAGTGGCAGGGGTAGCAATCAGCCCCAGCATTTT CASSGRGSNQPQHF
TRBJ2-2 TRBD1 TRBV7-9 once TGTGCCAGCAGCCTCCCGGGACAGGTGTCCGGGGAGCTGTTTTTT CASSLPGQVSGELFF
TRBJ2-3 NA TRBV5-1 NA TGCGCCAGCAGCCCCCGACAGGTGATGGGCACAGATACGCAGTATTTT CASSPRQVMGTDTQYF
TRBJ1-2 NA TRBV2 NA TGTGCCAGCGTCCTGACCGAGGACTCCCTATATGGCTACACCTTC CASVLTEDSLYGYTF
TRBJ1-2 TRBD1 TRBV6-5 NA TGTGCCAGCAGTGGGACAGGGTATGGCTACACCTTC CASSGTGYGYTF
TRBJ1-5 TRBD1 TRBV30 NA TGTGCCTGGAGAAAGACAGGGCCGGGTCAGCCCCAGCATTTT CAWRKTGPGQPQHF
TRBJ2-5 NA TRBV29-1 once TGCAGCGCTGGCCCCACAGGGTCATTTGTCGAGACCCAGTACTTC CSAGPTGSFVETQYF
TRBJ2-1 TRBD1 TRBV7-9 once TGTGCCAGCAGCTTAAGGACAGGGTACAATGAGCAGTTCTTC CASSLRTGYNEQFF
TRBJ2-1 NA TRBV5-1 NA TGCGCCAGCAGCTTTTACACAGCCTACTACAATGAGCAGTTCTTC CASSFYTAYYNEQFF
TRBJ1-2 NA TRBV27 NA TGTGCCAGCTGTACTCATCAGGGCTATGGCTACACCTTC CASCTHQGYGYTF
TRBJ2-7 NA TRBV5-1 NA TGCGCCAGCAGCTCCAGGGGACCCGCCGGAGAGCAGTACTTC CASSSRGPAGEQYF
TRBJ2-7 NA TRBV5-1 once TGCGCCAGCAGCTTGGAGGGGATAGAGTCAGCCTACGAGCAGTACTTC CASSLEGIESAYEQYF
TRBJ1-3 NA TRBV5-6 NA TGTGCCAGCAGCTTGGTCAGCTCTGGAAACACCATATATTTT CASSLVSSGNTIYF